The 20 T cell receptor beta chains reported below all come from one sample, sequenced in a study of Ad26.COV2.S vaccination and SARS-CoV-2 variants. Libraries were prepared by immunoSEQ multiplex PCR; TCRdb keeps only in-frame clonotypes and omits some of them. The sample shows around 450,000 clones, about nine tenths of them seen only once. Treatment here: approximately 18 received Ad26.COV2.S at low or high dose, single or two shots; about 5 received placebo; per-sample allocation not given. Material that was analyzed had been drawn on day 63 after the first vaccine or placebo injection. Material: peripheral blood, obtained in a trial of Ad26.COV2.S vaccine versus placebo. These receptors came from a person between 18 and 65 years old who received the Ad26.COV2.S COVID-19 vaccine or a placebo.

The table lists this clone with a count of one. The chain carries TRBV7-9 and TRBJ1-6; D is unresolved. CDR3 length equals 11 residues. Germline V CDR1 and CDR2: SEHNR, FQNEAQ (reference sequence). V lost 1 base and J lost 14, with 6 bases in between. The CDR3 DNA reads as TGTGCCAGCAGCTTAGGGGCAACCCTCCACTTT. Amino acids: CASSLGATLHF.

The chain has TRBV24-1 and TRBJ1-2, with 9 bases that match TRBD1. Unmatched junction bases numbered 2, after V lost 4 bases and J lost 6 bases. This CDR3 comprises 13 residues. The V gene's germline CDR1 is KGHDR and CDR2 SFDVKD. The CDR3: CATSDGTGHGYTF. DNA of the CDR3: TGTGCCACCAGTGACGGGACAGGGCATGGCTACACCTTC.

This rearrangement joins TRBV19 to TRBJ2-1; D unresolved. V lost 5 bases to trimming and J lost 8 bases, with 10 bases between them. Germline CDR1 is LNHDA and CDR2 is SQIVND (reference sequence). The CDR3 has 12 amino acids. The CDR3 loop reads CASSGFGYEQFF. The CDR3 DNA reads as TGTGCCAGTAGTGGTTTTGGGTATGAGCAGTTCTTC.

CDR3 DNA: TGTGCCAGCACCCTTCTGGATCCCGACTTGGGGGCTTTCTTT. It encodes CASTLLDPDLGAFF. This rearrangement joins TRBV6-5 to TRBJ1-1; D gene ambiguous. V was clipped by 7 bases and J by 11 bases, with 23 bases between them. Germline CDR1 MNHEY, CDR2 SVGAGI. The CDR3 loop spans 14 amino acids.

This chain links TRBV11-1 with TRBJ2-2, with D perhaps TRBD1 (5 bases). V was clipped by 3 bases and J by 3 bases, with 14 bases between them. The CDR3 loop spans 16 amino acids. Per the germline V gene, CDR1 is SGHAT and CDR2 is FQDESV (reference sequence). CDR3 protein: CASSFTGPLDTGELFF. CDR3 sequence (DNA): TGTGCCAGCAGCTTTACAGGACCATTGGACACCGGGGAGCTGTTTTTT.

This clone was seen more than once but under ten times. The chain is built from TRBV28 and TRBJ1-2, with D unclear. CDR1 MDHEN and CDR2 SYDVKM come from the germline V gene. The CDR3 has 13 residues. CDR3 bases: TGTGCTTCTTACCCCAGATCTAACTATGGCTACACCTTC. Translating gives CASYPRSNYGYTF.

The chain links TRBV19 to TRBJ1-2, with D possibly being TRBD1 (5 bases). V was cut by 7 bases and J by 10 bases, with 16 bases left in between. The length of the CDR3 is 12 residues. Germline V gene data show CDR1 as LNHDA and CDR2 as SQIVND (reference sequence). The CDR3 is CASTQGRLYYTF. CDR3 coding DNA: TGTGCCAGTACCCAGGGCCGACTCTACTACACCTTC.

V gene TRBV2 combines with J gene TRBJ1-2; D may be TRBD1 (5 bases). Per germline, CDR1 SNHLY and CDR2 FYNNEI. This CDR3 has 15 residues. The V gene lost 6 bases and the J gene lost 1 base, with 15 bases spanning the gap. In DNA, the CDR3 is TGTGCCAGCAGGGAAATTAGGGGAGTTAACTATGGCTACACCTTC. The encoded protein is CASREIRGVNYGYTF.

V and J are TRBV4-1 and TRBJ2-3; no definite D call. Trimming stripped 3 bases from V and 1 base from J, with 8 bases between. The CDR3 has 14 residues. Germline V gene lookup returns CDR1 MGHRA and CDR2 YSYEKL. CDR3 DNA sequence: TGCGCCAGCAGCCAGAGCCAGCGCACAGATACGCAGTATTTT. Residues: CASSQSQRTDTQYF.

The V gene is TRBV27, the J gene TRBJ2-1; 12 bases match TRBD2. The germline CDR1 and CDR2 sequences are MNHEY and SMNVEV (reference sequence). The V and J ends lost 7 bases and 9 bases, in that order; junction bases with no gene match: 7. The CDR3 covers 14 residues. CDR3 residues: CASTAPGLAGEQFF. CDR3 nucleotide sequence: TGTGCCAGCACCGCGCCGGGACTAGCGGGTGAGCAGTTCTTC.

The V and J genes are TRBV28 and TRBJ1-1; the D gene is possibly TRBD1 (6 bases). Germline-derived CDR1 and CDR2 are MDHEN and SYDVKM. This CDR3 region has 13 residues. The ends were cut back, 6 bases at V and 3 bases at J, with 11 bases in the middle. CDR3 sequence: CASSATGYTEAFF. The CDR3, as DNA: TGTGCCAGCAGCGCTACAGGGTACACTGAAGCTTTCTTT.

This clone has a handful of counts. CDR3 protein: CASSPSGRVSYEQYF. The CDR3 DNA sequence: TGTGCCAGCTCACCGTCGGGGCGGGTCAGCTACGAGCAGTACTTC. The gene calls are TRBV18 and TRBJ2-7; D is possibly TRBD1 or TRBD2 (5 bases each). V lost 3 bases, J lost 3 bases, and 15 bases lay in between. Germline assignment: CDR1 KGHSH and CDR2 LQKENI. CDR3 length: 15 amino acids.

The V call is TRBV5-1, the J call TRBJ2-5; 12 bases are a match to TRBD2. CDR1 SGHRS and CDR2 YFSETQ come from the germline V gene. The CDR3 has 16 residues. V was pared by 0 bases and J by 5 bases, with 5 bases of the junction left unmatched. CDR3: CASSLVWTSGAETQYF. The CDR3 DNA follows: TGCGCCAGCAGCTTGGTTTGGACTAGCGGGGCGGAGACCCAGTACTTC.

This chain connects TRBV19 to TRBJ2-5; 11 bases line up with TRBD2. V gave up 5 bases and J gave up 0 bases; unmatched junction bases: 5. CDR1 LNHDA and CDR2 SQIVND come from the germline V gene (reference sequence). There are 16 residues in the CDR3. This chain's CDR3 is CASSAKLAGDQETQYF. The DNA for the CDR3 is TGTGCCAGTAGTGCCAAACTAGCGGGGGACCAAGAGACCCAGTACTTC.

The genes are TRBV18 and TRBJ1-1, with 9 nucleotides matching TRBD1. The V segment lost 0 bases and the J segment 4 bases; nucleotides outside the gene matches: 3. Germline CDR1 reads KGHSH; CDR2 reads LQKENI. CDR3 length: 15 amino acids. CDR3 amino acids: CASSPPGQGGTEAFF. CDR3 nucleotide sequence: TGTGCCAGCTCACCACCGGGACAGGGTGGCACTGAAGCTTTCTTT. The variable domain in full, completed from reference TRBV18 and TRBJ1-1, reads NAGVMQNPRHLVRRRGQEARLRCSPMKGHSHVYWYRQLPEEGLKFMVYLQKENIIDESGMPKERFSAEFPKEGPSILRIQQVVRGDSAAYFCASSPPGQGGTEAFFGQGTRLTVV.

The J gene is TRBJ1-4, the V gene TRBV19; D remains ambiguous. This CDR3 contains 13 residues. The V end was cut by 6 bases, the J end by 0 bases, with 5 bases between. The germline CDR1 and CDR2 sequences are LNHDA and SQIVND (reference sequence). CDR3 nucleotide sequence: TGTGCCAGTAGGGCCGCAACTAATGAAAAACTGTTTTTT. This translates into CASRAATNEKLFF. Combining the CDR3 with reference TRBV19 and TRBJ1-4 gives the whole variable domain DGGITQSPKYLFRKEGQNVTLSCEQNLNHDAMYWYRQDPGQGLRLIYYSQIVNDFQKGDIAEGYSVSREKKESFPLTVTSAQKNPTAFYLCASRAATNEKLFFGSGTQLSVL.

The V call is TRBV4-2, the J call TRBJ2-3; 7 bases match TRBD2. Germline V lookup: CDR1 LGHNA, CDR2 YNFKEQ. This CDR3 contains 16 residues. Trimming cost V 0 bases and J 4 bases; bases outside gene matches: 7. Here the CDR3 reads CASSQEESSGPDTQYF. In DNA form, the CDR3 reads TGTGCCAGCAGCCAAGAGGAGTCTAGCGGACCAGATACGCAGTATTTT.

V and J are TRBV2 and TRBJ2-4, with unresolved D. The CDR3 covers 18 residues. In germline, CDR1 is SNHLY, CDR2 FYNNEI. With 0 bases removed from V and 3 bases from J, the gap between germline ends came to 18 bases. This CDR3 is CASSEALLRQVDKNIQYF. DNA for the CDR3: TGTGCCAGCAGTGAAGCGCTTCTACGGCAGGTAGACAAAAACATTCAGTACTTC.

On this clone: This same CDR3 is encoded by further DNA sequences in the sample. The chain joins TRBV7-9 to TRBJ2-5, with D hard to call. Looked up from germline, CDR1 is SEHNR and CDR2 is FQNEAQ (reference sequence). The CDR3 extends over 11 amino acids. Trimming removed 5 bases from V and 3 bases from J, with 4 bases in between. The CDR3 DNA sequence: TGTGCCAGCAGCCTGAAAGAGACCCAGTACTTC. Protein sequence: CASSLKETQYF.

The chain combines TRBV14 with TRBJ2-1, with 9 bases that match TRBD1. Losses at the gene ends were 0 bases for V and 9 bases for J; bases not matched to a gene: 12. The CDR3 runs 17 residues. Germline CDR1 and CDR2: SGHDN and FVKESK. The CDR3: CASSQEWGQGFTGEQFF. As DNA, the CDR3 is TGTGCCAGCAGCCAAGAATGGGGACAGGGTTTTACTGGTGAGCAGTTCTTC.